What follows describes a single TCR beta chain. Antigen specificity is unknown. These data are taken from a study of cytomegalovirus exposure and HLA in healthy donors. General observations from the study: A previous analysis found most TCR beta V segments productive roughly 87% or roughly 30% of the time.

With 60 Vbeta and 13 Jbeta primers, the PCR was carried out. TCRdb's table, derived via immunoSEQ multiplex PCR, lists solely in-frame clones and lacks some. This listing includes approximately 190,000 clones. The CDR3 is 18 amino acids. Germline-derived CDR1 and CDR2 are SGHNT and YENEEA. V lost 1 base, J lost 7 bases, and 13 bases stayed unmatched. The genes are TRBV11-3 and TRBJ2-2; the match to TRBD1 covers 9 bases. The clonotype was recovered from a boy under 18 in good health and CMV-seronegative. Sequencing was performed on PBMCs. CDR3 DNA sequence: TGTGCCAGCAGCTTAGCGCCTGGGGGACAGGGAGCGTGCGGGGAGCTGTTTTTT. It yields the protein CASSLAPGGQGACGELFF.